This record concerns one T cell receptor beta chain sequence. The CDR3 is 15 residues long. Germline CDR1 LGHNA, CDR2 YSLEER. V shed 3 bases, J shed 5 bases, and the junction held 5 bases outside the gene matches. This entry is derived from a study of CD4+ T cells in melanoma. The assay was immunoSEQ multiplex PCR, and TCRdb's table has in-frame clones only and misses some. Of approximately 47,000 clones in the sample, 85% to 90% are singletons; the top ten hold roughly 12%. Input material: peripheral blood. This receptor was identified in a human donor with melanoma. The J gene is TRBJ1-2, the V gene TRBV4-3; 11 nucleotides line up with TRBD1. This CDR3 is CASSHLGQGEYGYTF. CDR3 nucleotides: TGCGCCAGCAGCCATCTGGGACAGGGGGAATATGGCTACACCTTC.